Described below is a single TCR beta chain sequence and its context. This specimen comes from a study of technical replicates of blood from a few donors. The assay was immunoSEQ multiplex PCR, and TCRdb's table has in-frame clones only and misses some. The sample holds tens of thousands of clones; 95% to 98% are singletons and the top ten take about 0.24%. Trimming at V came to 2 bases and at J to 3 bases, leaving 4 bases not matched to a gene. This CDR3 contains 15 residues. Germline values: CDR1 MGHRA, CDR2 YSYEKL. V is TRBV4-1 and J is TRBJ2-7, with TRBD2 matching 10 bases. This sequence was found in a human donor in good health. Sequenced sample: T cells isolated from PBMCs. The CDR3 reads CASSQLAGDFYEQYF. DNA for the CDR3: TGCGCCAGCAGCCAACTAGCGGGAGATTTCTACGAGCAGTACTTC.